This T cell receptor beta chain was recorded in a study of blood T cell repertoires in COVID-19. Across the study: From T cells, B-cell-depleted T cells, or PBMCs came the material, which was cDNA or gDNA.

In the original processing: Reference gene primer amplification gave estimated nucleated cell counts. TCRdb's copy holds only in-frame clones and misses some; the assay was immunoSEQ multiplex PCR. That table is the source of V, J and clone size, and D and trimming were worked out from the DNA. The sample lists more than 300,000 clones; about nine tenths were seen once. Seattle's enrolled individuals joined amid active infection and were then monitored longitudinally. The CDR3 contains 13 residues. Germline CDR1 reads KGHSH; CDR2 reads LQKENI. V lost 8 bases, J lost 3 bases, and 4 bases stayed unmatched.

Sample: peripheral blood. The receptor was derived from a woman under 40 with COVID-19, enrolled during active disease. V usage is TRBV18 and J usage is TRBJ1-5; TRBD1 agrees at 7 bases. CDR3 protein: CASTQGYNQPQHF. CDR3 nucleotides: TGTGCCAGCACACAGGGGTACAATCAGCCCCAGCATTTT.